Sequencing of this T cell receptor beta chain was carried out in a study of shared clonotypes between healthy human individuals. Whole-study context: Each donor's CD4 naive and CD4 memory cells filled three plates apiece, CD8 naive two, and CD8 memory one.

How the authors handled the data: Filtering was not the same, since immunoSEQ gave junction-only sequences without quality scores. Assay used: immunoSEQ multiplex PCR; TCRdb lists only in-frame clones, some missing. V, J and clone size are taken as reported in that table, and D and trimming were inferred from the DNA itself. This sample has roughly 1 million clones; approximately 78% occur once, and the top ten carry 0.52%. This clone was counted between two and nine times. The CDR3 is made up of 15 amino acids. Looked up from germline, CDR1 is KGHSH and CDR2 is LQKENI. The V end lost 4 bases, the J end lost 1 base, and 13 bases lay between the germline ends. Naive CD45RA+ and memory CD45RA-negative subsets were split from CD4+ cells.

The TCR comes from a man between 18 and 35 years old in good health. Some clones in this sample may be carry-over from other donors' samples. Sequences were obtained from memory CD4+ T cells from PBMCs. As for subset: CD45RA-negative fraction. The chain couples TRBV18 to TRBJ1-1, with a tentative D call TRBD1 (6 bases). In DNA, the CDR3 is TGTGCCAGCTCACAAAACGCGGACAGGAACACTGAAGCTTTCTTT. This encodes CASSQNADRNTEAFF.